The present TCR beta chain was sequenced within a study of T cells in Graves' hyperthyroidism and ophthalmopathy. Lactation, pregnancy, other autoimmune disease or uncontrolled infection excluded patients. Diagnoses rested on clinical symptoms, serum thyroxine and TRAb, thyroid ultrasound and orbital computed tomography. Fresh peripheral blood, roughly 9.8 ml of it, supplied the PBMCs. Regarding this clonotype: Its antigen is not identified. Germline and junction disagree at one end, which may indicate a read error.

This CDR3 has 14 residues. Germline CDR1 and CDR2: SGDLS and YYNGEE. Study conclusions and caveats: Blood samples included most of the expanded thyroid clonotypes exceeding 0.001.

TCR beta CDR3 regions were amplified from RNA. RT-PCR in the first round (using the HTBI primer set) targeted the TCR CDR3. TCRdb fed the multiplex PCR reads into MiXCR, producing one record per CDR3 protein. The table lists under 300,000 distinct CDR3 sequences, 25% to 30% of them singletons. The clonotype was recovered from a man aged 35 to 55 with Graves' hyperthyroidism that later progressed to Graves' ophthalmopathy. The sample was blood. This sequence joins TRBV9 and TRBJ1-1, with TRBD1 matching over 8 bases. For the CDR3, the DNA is TGTGCCAGCAGCTCCCGGACAGGGAACCCTGAAGCTTTCTTT. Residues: CASSSRTGNPEAFF.